This TCR beta chain was documented in a study of shared clonotypes between healthy human individuals. Across the whole study: For every donor, three CD4 naive, three CD4 memory, two CD8 naive and one CD8 memory plates were used.

Splitting of CD4+ cells produced CD45RA+ naive and CD45RA-negative memory subsets. Data came from immunoSEQ multiplex PCR; TCRdb stores just in-frame clones and leaves some out. The sample has approximately 2.5 million clones; approximately 94% are singletons. Germline V gene data show CDR1 as LNHDA and CDR2 as SQIVND (reference sequence). The CDR3 covers 15 residues. With 6 bases clipped from V and 5 bases from J, the junction kept 7 bases outside the gene matches. Source material: naive CD4+ T cells sorted from blood. Subset indicated: CD45RA+ positively selected. This TCR was sampled from a man younger than 35 in good health. The V and J genes are TRBV19 and TRBJ2-5; 12 nucleotides align to TRBD2. The CDR3 here is CASSRLAGESETQYF. The CDR3 bases are TGTGCCAGTAGCCGACTAGCGGGAGAGTCGGAGACCCAGTACTTC.